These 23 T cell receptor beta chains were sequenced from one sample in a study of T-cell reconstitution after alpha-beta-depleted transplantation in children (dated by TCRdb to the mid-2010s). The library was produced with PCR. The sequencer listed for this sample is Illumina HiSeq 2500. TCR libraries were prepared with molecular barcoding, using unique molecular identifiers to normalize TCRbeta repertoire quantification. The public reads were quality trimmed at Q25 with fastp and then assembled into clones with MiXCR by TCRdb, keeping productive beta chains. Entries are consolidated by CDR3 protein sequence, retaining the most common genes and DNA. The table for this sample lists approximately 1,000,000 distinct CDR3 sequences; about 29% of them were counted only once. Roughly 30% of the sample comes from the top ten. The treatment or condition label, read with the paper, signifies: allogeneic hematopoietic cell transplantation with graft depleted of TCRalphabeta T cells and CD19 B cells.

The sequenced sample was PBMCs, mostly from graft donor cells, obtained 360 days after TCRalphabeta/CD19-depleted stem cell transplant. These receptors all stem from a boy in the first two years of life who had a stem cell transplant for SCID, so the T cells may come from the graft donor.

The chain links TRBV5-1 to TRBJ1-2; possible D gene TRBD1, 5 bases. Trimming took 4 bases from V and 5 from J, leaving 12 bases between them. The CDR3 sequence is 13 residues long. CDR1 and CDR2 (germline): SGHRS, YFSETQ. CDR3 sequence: CASSLIQGYGYTF. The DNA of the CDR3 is TGCGCCAGCAGCCTCATTCAGGGTTATGGCTACACCTTC.

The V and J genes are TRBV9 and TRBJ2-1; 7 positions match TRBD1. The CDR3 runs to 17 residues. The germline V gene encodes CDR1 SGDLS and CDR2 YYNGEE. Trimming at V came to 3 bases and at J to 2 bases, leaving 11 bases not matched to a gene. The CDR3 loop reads CASSAREQGTTYNEQFF. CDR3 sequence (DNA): TGTGCCAGCAGCGCTAGGGAACAGGGGACGACCTACAATGAGCAGTTCTTC.

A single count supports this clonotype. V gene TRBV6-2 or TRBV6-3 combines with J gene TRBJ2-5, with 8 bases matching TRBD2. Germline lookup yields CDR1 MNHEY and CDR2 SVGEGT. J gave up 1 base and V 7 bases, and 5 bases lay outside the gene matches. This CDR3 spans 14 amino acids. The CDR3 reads CASNLLAVQETQYF. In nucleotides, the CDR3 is TGTGCCAGCAACCTACTAGCGGTCCAAGAGACCCAGTACTTC.

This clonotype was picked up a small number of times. Here the CDR3 DNA reads TGTGCCAGCAGTTTAGGGGGAGTTCAGTTCTTC. Protein sequence: CASSLGGVQFF. V is TRBV27 and J is TRBJ2-1; tentatively, D is TRBD1 or TRBD2 (5 bases each). Germline V gene sequence: CDR1 MNHEY, CDR2 SMNVEV (reference sequence). Deletions cut 2 bases from V and 13 bases from J, with 9 bases between. The CDR3 consists of 11 residues.

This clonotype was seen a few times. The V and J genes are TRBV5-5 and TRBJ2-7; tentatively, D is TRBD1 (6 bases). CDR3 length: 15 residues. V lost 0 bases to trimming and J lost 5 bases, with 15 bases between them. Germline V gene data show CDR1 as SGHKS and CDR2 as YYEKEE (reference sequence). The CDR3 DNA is TGTGCCAGCAGCTTGGCCCCAGGGGATTCTAACGAGCAGTACTTC. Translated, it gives CASSLAPGDSNEQYF.

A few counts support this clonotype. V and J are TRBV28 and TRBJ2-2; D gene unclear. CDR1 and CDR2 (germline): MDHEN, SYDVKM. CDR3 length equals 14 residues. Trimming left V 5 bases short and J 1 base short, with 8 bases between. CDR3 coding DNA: TGTGCCAGCAGTCCTCGGCAGAACACCGGGGAGCTGTTTTTT. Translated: CASSPRQNTGELFF.

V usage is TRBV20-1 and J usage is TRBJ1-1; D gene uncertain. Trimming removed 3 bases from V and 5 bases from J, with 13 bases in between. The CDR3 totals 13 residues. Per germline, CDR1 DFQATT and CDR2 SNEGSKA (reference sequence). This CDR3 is CSASQARRTEAFF. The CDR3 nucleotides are TGCAGTGCTAGCCAGGCACGGAGGACTGAAGCTTTCTTT.

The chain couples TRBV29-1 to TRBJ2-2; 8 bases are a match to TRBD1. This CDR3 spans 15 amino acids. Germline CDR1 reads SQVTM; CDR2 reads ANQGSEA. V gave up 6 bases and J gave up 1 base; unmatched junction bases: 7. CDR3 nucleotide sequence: TGCAGCGTCGAGCCCGGGACAGGGAACACCGGGGAGCTGTTTTTT. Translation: CSVEPGTGNTGELFF.

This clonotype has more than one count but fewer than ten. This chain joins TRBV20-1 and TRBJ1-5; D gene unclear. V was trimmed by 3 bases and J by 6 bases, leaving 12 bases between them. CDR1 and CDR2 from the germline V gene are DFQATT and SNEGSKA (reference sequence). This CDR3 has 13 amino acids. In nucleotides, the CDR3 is TGCAGTGCTAGTGACCGCGTCTTTCAGCCCCAGCATTTT. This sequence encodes CSASDRVFQPQHF.

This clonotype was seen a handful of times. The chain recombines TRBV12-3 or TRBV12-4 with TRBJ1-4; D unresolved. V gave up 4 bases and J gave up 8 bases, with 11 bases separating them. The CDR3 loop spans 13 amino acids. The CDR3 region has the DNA TGTGCCAGCAGTTCCCGACGCGCGGAAAAACTGTTTTTT. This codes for CASSSRRAEKLFF.

The CDR3 nucleotides read TGCGCCAGCAGCCAATCCGGGACAGGGGGGCCAGATACGCAGTATTTT. Protein: CASSQSGTGGPDTQYF. This chain links TRBV5-1 with TRBJ2-3, with 11 bases fitting TRBD1. The germline gives CDR1 SGHRS, CDR2 YFSETQ. The CDR3 totals 16 residues. Losses at the gene ends were 4 bases for V and 4 bases for J; bases not matched to a gene: 8.

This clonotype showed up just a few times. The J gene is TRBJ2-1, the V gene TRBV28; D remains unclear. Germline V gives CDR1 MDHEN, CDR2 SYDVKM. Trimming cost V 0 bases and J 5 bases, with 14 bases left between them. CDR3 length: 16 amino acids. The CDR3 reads CASSLWHSTIHNEQFF. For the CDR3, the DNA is TGTGCCAGCAGTTTATGGCACAGCACTATTCACAATGAGCAGTTCTTC. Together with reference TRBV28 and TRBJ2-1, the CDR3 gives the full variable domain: DVKVTQSSRYLVKRTGEKVFLECVQDMDHENMFWYRQDPGLGLRLIYFSYDVKMKEKGDIPEGYSVSREKKERFSLILESASTNQTSMYLCASSLWHSTIHNEQFFGPGTRLTVL.

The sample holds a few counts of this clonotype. The chain's CDR3 is CASNPKQGLAHGELFF. The CDR3 DNA reads as TGTGCCAGCAACCCGAAACAGGGGCTCGCCCACGGGGAGCTGTTTTTT. The chain has TRBV7-8 and TRBJ2-2, with 7 bases that match TRBD1. The ends lost 7 bases at V and 7 bases at J; junction bases unmatched: 15. Looked up from germline, CDR1 is SGHVS and CDR2 is FQNEAQ. The CDR3 length is 16 residues. Looking up the rest from reference TRBV7-8 and TRBJ2-2 gives the full variable domain: GAGVSQSPRYKVAKRGQDVALRCDPISGHVSLFWYQQALGQGPEFLTYFQNEAQLDKSGLPSDRFFAERPEGSVSTLKIQRTQQEDSAVYLCASNPKQGLAHGELFFGEGSRLTVL.

The CDR3: CASSAQGLNTGELFF. As DNA, the CDR3 is TGTGCCAGCAGCGCACAGGGGTTGAACACCGGGGAGCTGTTTTTT. The gene calls are TRBV9 and TRBJ2-2; the match to TRBD1 covers 7 bases. Germline V gene data show CDR1 as SGDLS and CDR2 as YYNGEE. V was pared by 3 bases and J by 1 base, with 3 bases of the junction left unmatched. This CDR3 comprises 15 residues.

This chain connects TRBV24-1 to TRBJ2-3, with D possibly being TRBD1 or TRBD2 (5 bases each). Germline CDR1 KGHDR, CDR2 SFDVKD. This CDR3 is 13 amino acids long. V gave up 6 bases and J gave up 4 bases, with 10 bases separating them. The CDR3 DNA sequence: TGTGCCACCAGTTCCAGGGACCCAGATACGCAGTATTTT. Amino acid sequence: CATSSRDPDTQYF.

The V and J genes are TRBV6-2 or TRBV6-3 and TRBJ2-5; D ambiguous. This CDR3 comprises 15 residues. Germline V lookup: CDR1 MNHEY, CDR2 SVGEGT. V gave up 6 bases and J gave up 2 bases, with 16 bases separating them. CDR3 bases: TGTGCCAGCAGCTCTCCCCACAGAACACAAGAGACCCAGTACTTC. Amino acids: CASSSPHRTQETQYF.

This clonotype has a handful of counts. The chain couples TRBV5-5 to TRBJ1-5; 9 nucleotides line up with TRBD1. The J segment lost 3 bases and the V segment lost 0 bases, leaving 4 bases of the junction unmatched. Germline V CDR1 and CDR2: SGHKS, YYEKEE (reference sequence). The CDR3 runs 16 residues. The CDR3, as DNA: TGTGCCAGCAGCTTGGCAGGGACAGGGAACAATCAGCCCCAGCATTTT. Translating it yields CASSLAGTGNNQPQHF.

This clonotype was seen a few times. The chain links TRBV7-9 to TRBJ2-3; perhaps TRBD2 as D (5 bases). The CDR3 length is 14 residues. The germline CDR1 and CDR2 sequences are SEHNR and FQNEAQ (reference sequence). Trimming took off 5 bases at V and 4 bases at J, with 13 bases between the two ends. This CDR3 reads CASSNRRGSDTQYF. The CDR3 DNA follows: TGTGCCAGCAGCAACCGACGGGGATCAGATACGCAGTATTTT.

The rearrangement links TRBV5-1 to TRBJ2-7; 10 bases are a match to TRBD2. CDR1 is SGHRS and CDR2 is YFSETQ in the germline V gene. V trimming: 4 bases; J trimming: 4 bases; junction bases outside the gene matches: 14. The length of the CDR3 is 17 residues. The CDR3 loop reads CASSQQPVAGGNYEQYF. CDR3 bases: TGCGCCAGCAGCCAACAACCGGTAGCGGGGGGAAATTACGAGCAGTACTTC.

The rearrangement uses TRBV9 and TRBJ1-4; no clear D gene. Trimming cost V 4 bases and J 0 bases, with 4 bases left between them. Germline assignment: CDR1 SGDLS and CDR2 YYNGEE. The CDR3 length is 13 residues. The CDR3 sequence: CASSSPTNEKLFF. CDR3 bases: TGTGCCAGCAGCTCCCCAACTAATGAAAAACTGTTTTTT.

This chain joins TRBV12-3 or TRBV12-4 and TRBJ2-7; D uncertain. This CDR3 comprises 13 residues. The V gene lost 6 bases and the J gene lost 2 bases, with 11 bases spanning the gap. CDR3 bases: TGTGCCAGCAGCACCCGGGCCACCTACGAGCAGTACTTC. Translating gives CASSTRATYEQYF.

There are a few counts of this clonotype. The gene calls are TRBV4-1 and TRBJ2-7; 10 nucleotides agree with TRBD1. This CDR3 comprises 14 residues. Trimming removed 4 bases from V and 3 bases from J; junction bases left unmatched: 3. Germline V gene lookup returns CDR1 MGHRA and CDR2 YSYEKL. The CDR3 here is CASSPGQGDYEQYF. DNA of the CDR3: TGCGCCAGCAGCCCCGGACAGGGGGACTACGAGCAGTACTTC.

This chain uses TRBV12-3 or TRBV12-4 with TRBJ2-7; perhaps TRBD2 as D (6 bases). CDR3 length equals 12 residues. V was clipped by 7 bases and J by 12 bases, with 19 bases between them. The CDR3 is CASTTLGGRLYF. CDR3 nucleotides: TGTGCCAGCACCACTCTGGGGGGTAGGTTGTACTTC.